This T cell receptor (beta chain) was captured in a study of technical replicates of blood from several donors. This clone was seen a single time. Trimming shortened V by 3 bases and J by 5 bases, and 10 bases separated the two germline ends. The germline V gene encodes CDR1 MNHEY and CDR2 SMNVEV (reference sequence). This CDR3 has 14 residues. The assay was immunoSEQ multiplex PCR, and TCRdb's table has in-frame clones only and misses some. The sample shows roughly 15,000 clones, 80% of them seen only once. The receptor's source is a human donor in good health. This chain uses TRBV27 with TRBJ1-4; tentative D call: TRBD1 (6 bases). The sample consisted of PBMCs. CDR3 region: CASSLGAQNEKLFF. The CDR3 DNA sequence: TGTGCCAGCAGTTTGGGGGCGCAGAATGAAAAACTGTTTTTT. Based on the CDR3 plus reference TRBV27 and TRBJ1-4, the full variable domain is EAQVTQNPRYLITVTGKKLTVTCSQNMNHEYMSWYRQDPGLGLRQIYYSMNVEVTDKGDVPEGYKVSRKEKRNFPLILESPSPNQTSLYFCASSLGAQNEKLFFGSGTQLSVL.